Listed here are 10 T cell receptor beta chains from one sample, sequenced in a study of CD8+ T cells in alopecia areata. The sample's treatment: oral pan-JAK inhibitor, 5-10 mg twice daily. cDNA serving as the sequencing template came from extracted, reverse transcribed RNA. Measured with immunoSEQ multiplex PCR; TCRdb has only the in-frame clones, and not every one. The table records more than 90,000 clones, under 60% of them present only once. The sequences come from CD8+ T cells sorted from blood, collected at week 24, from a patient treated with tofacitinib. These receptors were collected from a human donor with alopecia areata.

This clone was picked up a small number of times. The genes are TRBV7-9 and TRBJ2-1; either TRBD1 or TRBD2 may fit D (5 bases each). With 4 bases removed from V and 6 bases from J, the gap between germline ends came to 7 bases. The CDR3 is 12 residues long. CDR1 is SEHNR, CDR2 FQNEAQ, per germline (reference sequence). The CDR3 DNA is TGTGCCAGCAGCTGGGACCCCAATGAGCAGTTCTTC. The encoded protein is CASSWDPNEQFF.

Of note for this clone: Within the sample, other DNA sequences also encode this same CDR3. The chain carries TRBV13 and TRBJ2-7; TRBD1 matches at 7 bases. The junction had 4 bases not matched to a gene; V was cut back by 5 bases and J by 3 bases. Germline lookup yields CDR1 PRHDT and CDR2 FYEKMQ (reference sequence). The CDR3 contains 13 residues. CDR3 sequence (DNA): TGTGCCAGCAGCCTCGGGACAGACTACGAGCAGTACTTC. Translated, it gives CASSLGTDYEQYF.

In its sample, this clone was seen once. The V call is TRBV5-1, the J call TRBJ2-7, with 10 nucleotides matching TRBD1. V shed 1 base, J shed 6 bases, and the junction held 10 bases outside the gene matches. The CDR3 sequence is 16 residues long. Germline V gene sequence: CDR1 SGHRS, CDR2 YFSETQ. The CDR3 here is CASSLWSGQGVGEQYF. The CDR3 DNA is TGCGCCAGCAGCTTGTGGAGTGGACAGGGGGTGGGCGAGCAGTACTTC.

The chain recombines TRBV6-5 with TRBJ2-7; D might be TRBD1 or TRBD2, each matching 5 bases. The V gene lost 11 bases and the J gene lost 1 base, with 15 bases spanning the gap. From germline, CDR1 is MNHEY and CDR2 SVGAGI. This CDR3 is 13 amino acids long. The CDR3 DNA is TGTGCCGCCGAGGGCAGGGAATCCTACGAGCAGTACTTC. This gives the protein CAAEGRESYEQYF.

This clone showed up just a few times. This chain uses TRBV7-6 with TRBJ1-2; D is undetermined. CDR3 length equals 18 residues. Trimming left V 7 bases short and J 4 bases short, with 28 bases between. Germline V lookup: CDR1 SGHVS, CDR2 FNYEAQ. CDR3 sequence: CASIHCSLVDRLAYGYTF. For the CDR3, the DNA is TGTGCCAGCATCCACTGTTCCCTGGTGGACCGCCTCGCCTATGGCTACACCTTC.

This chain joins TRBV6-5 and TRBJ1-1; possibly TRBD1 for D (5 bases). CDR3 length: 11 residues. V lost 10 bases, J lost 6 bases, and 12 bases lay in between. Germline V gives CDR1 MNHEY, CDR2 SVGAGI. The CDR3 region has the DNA TGTGCCACGGGCGGGGCCCCTGAAGCTTTCTTT. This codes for CATGGAPEAFF.

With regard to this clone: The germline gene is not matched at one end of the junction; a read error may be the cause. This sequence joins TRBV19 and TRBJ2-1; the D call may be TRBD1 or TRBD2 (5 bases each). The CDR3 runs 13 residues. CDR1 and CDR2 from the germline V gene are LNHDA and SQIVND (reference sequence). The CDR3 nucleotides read TGTGCCAGTAGTATAGATATCCGGGACGACTCAATCTTC. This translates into CASSIDIRDDSIF.

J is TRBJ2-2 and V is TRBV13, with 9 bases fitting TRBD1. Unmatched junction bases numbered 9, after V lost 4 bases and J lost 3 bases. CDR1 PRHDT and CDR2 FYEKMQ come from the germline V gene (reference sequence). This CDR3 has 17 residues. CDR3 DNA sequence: TGTGCCAGCAGCTCTCTAGGGGGACAGGGTTACACCGGGGAGCTGTTTTTT. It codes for CASSSLGGQGYTGELFF. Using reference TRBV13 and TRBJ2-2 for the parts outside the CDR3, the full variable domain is AAGVIQSPRHLIKEKRETATLKCYPIPRHDTVYWYQQGPGQDPQFLISFYEKMQSDKGSIPDRFSAQQFSDYHSELNMSSLELGDSALYFCASSSLGGQGYTGELFFGEGSRLTVL.

The CDR3 nucleotides are TGCAGCGTTGTCGCCACAGGGAGCTCCTACGAGCAGTACTTC. It specifies CSVVATGSSYEQYF. The rearrangement links TRBV29-1 to TRBJ2-7, with D possibly matching TRBD1 (6 bases). The germline V gene has CDR1 SQVTM and CDR2 ANQGSEA. The CDR3 loop spans 14 amino acids. V lost 4 bases to trimming and J lost 0 bases, with 13 bases between them.

CDR3 DNA: TGTGCCATCAGTGAGTCGGCGGGCGAGCAGTACTTC. Encoded protein: CAISESAGEQYF. This chain links TRBV10-3 with TRBJ2-7, with D perhaps TRBD2 (5 bases). Germline assignment: CDR1 ENHRY and CDR2 SYGVKD. V shed 0 bases and J shed 6 bases, with 6 bases lying between them. This CDR3 comprises 12 residues.